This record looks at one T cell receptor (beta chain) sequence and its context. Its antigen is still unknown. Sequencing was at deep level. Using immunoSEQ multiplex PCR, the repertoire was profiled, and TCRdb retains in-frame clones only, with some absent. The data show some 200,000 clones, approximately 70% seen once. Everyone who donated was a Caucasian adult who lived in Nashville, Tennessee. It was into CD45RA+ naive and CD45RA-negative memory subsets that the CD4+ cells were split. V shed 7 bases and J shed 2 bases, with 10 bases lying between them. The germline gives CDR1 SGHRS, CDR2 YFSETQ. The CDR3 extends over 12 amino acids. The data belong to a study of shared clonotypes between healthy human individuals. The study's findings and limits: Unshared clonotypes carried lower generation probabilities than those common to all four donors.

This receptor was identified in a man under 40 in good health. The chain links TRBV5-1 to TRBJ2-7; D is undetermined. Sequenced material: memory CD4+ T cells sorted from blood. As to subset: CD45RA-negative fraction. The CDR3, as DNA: TGCGCCAGCTCGGAGCCCCCCTACGAGCAGTACTTC. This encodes CASSEPPYEQYF.